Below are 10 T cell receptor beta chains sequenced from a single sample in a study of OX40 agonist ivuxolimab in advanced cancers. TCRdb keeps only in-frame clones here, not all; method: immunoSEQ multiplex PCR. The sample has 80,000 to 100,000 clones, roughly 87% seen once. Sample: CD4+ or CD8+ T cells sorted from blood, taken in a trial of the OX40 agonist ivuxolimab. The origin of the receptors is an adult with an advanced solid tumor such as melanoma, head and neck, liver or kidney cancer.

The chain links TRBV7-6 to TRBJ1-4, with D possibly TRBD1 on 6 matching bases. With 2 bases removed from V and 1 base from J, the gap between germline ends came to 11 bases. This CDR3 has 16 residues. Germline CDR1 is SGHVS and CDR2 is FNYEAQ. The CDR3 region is CASSLQGGGTNEKLFF. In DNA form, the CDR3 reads TGTGCCAGCAGCTTACAGGGAGGGGGAACTAATGAAAAACTGTTTTTT. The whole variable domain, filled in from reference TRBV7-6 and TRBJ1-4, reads GAGVSQSPRYKVTKRGQDVALRCDPISGHVSLYWYRQALGQGPEFLTYFNYEAQQDKSGLPNDRFSAERPEGSISTLTIQRTEQRDSAMYRCASSLQGGGTNEKLFFGSGTQLSVL.

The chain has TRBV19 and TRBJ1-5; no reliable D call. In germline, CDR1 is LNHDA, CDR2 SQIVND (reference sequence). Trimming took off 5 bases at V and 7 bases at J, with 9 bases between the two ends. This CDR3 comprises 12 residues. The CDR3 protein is CASSPLGQPQHF. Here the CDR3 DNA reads TGTGCCAGTAGTCCGTTGGGGCAGCCCCAGCATTTT.

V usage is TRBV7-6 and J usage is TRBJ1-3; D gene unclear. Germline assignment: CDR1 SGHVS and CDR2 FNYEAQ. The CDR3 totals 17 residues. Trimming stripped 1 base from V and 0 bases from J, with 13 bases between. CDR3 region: CASSLGLLGSSGNTIYF. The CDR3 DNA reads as TGTGCCAGCAGCTTAGGGCTACTGGGGAGCTCTGGAAACACCATATATTTT.

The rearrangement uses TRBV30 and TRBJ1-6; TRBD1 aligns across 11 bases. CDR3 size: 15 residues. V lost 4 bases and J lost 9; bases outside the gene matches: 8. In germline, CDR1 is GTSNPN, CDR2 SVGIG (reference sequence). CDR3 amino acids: CAWTMGQGDLSPLHF. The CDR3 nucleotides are TGTGCCTGGACTATGGGACAGGGGGATCTTTCACCCCTCCACTTT.

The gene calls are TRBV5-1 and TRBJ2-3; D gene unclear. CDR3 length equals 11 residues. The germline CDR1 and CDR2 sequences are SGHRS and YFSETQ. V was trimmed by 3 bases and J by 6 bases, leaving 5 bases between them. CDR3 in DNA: TGCGCCAGCAGCTCGCGGGATACGCAGTATTTT. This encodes CASSSRDTQYF.

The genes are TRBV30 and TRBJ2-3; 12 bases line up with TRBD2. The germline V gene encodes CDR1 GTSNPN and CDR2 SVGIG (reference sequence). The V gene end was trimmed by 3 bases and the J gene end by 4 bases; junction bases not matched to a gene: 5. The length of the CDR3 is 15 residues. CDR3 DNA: TGTGCCTGGAGGGCTAGCGGGGGGGCGGCAGATACGCAGTATTTT. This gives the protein CAWRASGGAADTQYF.

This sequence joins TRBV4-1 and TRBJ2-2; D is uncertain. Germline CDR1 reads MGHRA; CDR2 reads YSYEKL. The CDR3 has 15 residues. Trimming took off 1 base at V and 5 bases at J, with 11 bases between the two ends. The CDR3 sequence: CASSQVGGRTGELFF. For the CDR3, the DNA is TGCGCCAGCAGCCAAGTTGGCGGTCGGACCGGGGAGCTGTTTTTT.

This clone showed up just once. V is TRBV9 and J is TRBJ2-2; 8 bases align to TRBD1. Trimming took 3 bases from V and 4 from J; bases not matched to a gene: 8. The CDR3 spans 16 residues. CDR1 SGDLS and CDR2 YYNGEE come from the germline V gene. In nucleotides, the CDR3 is TGTGCCAGCAGCGGATCGACAGGGGAGGTCACCGGGGAGCTGTTTTTT. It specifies CASSGSTGEVTGELFF.

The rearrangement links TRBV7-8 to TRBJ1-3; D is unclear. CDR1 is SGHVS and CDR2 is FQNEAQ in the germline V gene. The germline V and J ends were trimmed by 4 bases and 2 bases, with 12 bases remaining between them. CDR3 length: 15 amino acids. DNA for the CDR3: TGTGCCAGCAGCTCGACCCTGCAGCCTGGAAACACCATATATTTT. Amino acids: CASSSTLQPGNTIYF.

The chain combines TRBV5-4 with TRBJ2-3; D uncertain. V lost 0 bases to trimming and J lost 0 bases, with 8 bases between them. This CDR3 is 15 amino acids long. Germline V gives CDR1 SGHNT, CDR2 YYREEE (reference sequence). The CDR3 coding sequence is TGTGCCAGCAGCTTGGGTAGTCATAGCACAGATACGCAGTATTTT. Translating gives CASSLGSHSTDTQYF.